The T cell receptor (beta chain) under discussion was sequenced for a study of breast tumors, draining lymph nodes, adjacent tissues. Whole-study findings and limits: Luminal-like breast cancer showed significantly greater tumor-nontumor repertoire similarity than basal-like breast cancer did. Tumors had less TCR diversity than lymph nodes, more than nontumor tissue.

The sample holds a few counts of this clonotype. No antigen is known for it. TCRdb called the multiplex PCR reads again in MiXCR, with one record for every CDR3 protein. The sample records approximately 13,000 distinct CDR3 sequences, roughly 53% being singletons. Germline CDR1 is LGHDT and CDR2 is YNNKEL (reference sequence). This CDR3 has 15 residues. The V gene end was trimmed by 0 bases and the J gene end by 9 bases; junction bases not matched to a gene: 5. The clonotype comes from a female donor with breast cancer. Some clones in this sample may be carry-over from other donors' samples. Sample: tumor-adjacent breast tissue. J is TRBJ2-1 and V is TRBV3-1; 10 bases match TRBD2. The CDR3 DNA reads TGTGCCAGCAGCCAAGAGCTAGCGGGAGTCGGTGAGCAGTTCTTC. Its protein is CASSQELAGVGEQFF.